This TCR beta chain was documented in a study of cytomegalovirus exposure and HLA in healthy donors (dated by TCRdb to about 2017). With regard to the full study: According to an earlier analysis of around 600 of the donors, about 180 million T cells yielded over 100 million unique TCR beta sequences and 250 to 350 Gb of sequence data. The study used immunosequencing to profile the T cell repertoires of 600 to 850 subjects and linked those repertoires to cytomegalovirus serostatus. Among a few hundred genotyped donors of the cohort, an average of roughly 240,000 unique TCR beta nucleotide sequences were sequenced per donor, about a sixth of them non-productive. Of the roughly 400 genotyped donors, approximately 83% fell in the genetic ancestry cluster associated with self-reported Caucasian donors. A later genetic analysis used genome-wide SNP genotypes for about 60% of the roughly 670 donors, treating that subset as a discovery cohort. In an earlier analysis of around 540 of the donors, high-throughput TCR beta sequencing was used to judge whether each TCR beta V gene segment behaved as functional or pseudogenic. HLA typing included class I and class II loci at four-digit resolution. High-throughput TCR immunosequencing, statistical association of individual TCRs with disease status, and machine learning were combined to predict cytomegalovirus infection status. The study aimed to test whether signatures of past pathogen exposure could be identified by cataloging public T cell receptors. Every repertoire in the discovery cohort had been generated on one and the same sequencing platform. The number of donors typed differed by locus, with roughly 620-630 for A, B, C, DRB1 and DQB1, around 560 for DQA1, some 570 for DPA1, and approximately 470 for DPB1. Four or five DR-DQ haplotypes were handled as single units for association and clustering because linkage in the cohort was strong. Besides the first cohort of roughly 640 subjects, a separate validation cohort made up of around 120 different subjects was used. Donor age, sex, ethnicity and CMV serostatus were compiled together with the repertoire data. Rather than drawing on any new phenotypic data, the later analysis identified candidate immune exposures from TCR beta sequences and the way those sequences occurred across donors. In a later analysis, previously published TCR beta repertoires from several hundred donors were re-analyzed and high-resolution HLA genotyping was added so that TCR occurrence patterns could be studied. An early release covering around 630 HLA-typed donors comprised approximately 300 gigabases of sequencing data and 85 million to 100 million unique TCR sequences.

The cohort was made up of 666 healthy bone marrow donors. Cohort members were all nominally healthy when sampled, although unrecorded immune exposures were likely present. The donor tested CMV seropositive and was one of the 289 seropositive cohort members. A peripheral blood sample was collected from each donor, and TCR beta sequencing was performed on peripheral blood mononuclear cells. Genomic DNA was extracted from the blood cell samples with the Qiagen DNeasy Blood Extraction Kit. CDR1 is given as SGHTS and CDR2 as YDEGEE, both from the germline V gene. CDR3 length: 16 amino acids, cysteine to phenylalanine. CDR3 DNA is the only sequence kept; it has 48 bases, read in frame from the first base. The V end gives up 0 bases and the J end 6 bases, leaving 8 bases in the junction not matched to a gene. Preparation of the library involved the immunoSEQ multiplex PCR assay. For the multiplex PCR, a mixture combining 60 forward primers for TCR Vbeta segments and 13 reverse primers for TCR Jbeta segments was used. The CDR3 region of rearranged TCR beta genes was amplified from genomic DNA with a multiplex PCR assay. The Illumina HiSeq System was used to sequence the amplified TCR beta libraries as 87-base-pair reads. The authors' analysis ran thus. A later analysis tallied 75 million to 95 million unique TCR beta chains across the 600 to 700 repertoires, and approximately 9.9 million of those chains were shared by two or more donors. Raw reads were error-corrected and collapsed into unique sequences with a nearest-neighbor algorithm that merged closely related sequences to remove PCR and sequencing errors. CDR3 sequences were aligned to IMGT reference sequences to assign V, D and J gene segments. For a sequence to be retained, a match of at least six nucleotides was required to both a V gene segment and a J gene segment. A rearrangement counted as productive if the CDR3 had no stop codons and remained in frame with V and J, and every other rearrangement counted as non-productive. CDR3 was defined according to IMGT convention as the region running from the second conserved V-encoded cysteine to the conserved J-encoded phenylalanine. The earlier analysis of approximately 590 of the donors excluded any sequence lacking an unambiguous match to a single V gene segment. An earlier analysis of a few hundred of the donors called V segments functional above 56.7% productive rearrangements and segregating when the between-donor standard deviation exceeded 5%. To diagnose cytomegalovirus status from the catalog of TCR beta chain sequences, a statistical classification framework was built. A later analysis assigned V and J genes by comparing TCR nucleotide sequences with IMGT/GENE-DB human TR gene sequences. A later analysis assigned CDR3 sequences and most-parsimonious VDJ recombination scenarios with the TCRdist pipeline. In a later analysis, each TCR beta chain was defined by its CDR3 amino acid sequence together with its V-gene family, and reads lacking a unique V-gene family were excluded. In a later analysis, some 600 highly shared, low-generation-probability nucleotide sequences were removed to address suspected cross-contamination and a sequencing artifact. In a later analysis, a clonal expansion index was calculated for each public chain from normalized within-repertoire ranks of inferred template counts. In a later analysis, generation probabilities were computed using a VDJ recombination model fitted to out-of-frame rearrangements, and the results were checked against IGoR. In a later analysis, TCR-TCR, TCR-HLA and TCR-CMV co-occurrence was scored with hypergeometric tests, and a repertoire-size bias correction was applied to TCR pairs. A later analysis estimated false discovery rates by permuting HLA or CMV assignments 20 times. In a later analysis, co-occurring TCRs were grouped using DBSCAN, with TCRdist sequence similarity added in when clustering inside HLA-allele-positive subsets. Repertoires with fewer than 30,000 or more than 120,000 public chains were left out of co-occurrence clustering, as were five repertoires with anomalous nucleotide sharing. The clones in this table, taken by TCRdb from immuneACCESS, are in-frame only. Not every clone is retained; where verified, under half of the shortfall comes from an unresolved V gene, and the cause of the rest is unknown. The DNA was the basis for D and trimming; V, J and clone size are from that table. This sample lists 150,000 to 180,000 clones; around 84% were detected once. The ten largest clonotypes hold 5.6% of the sample.

The investigation overall reported the following: V-gene and J-gene trimming of TCR beta chains was associated with a missense DCLRE1C variant in a later genetic analysis, and the association was replicated in an independent cohort. When HLA alleles, especially DR and DQ, strongly co-occurred, attributing TCR associations to individual alleles was difficult. Presence/absence analyses assumed roughly uniform sequencing depth across donors, an assumption that may not hold. A later genetic analysis reported fewer N-insertions in productive TCRs among donors in an Asian-associated ancestry cluster than the approximately 670-donor mean. In a later analysis, several top co-occurrence clusters were reported to appear linked to parvovirus B19, influenza, CMV and Epstein-Barr virus. CMV serostatus was the only immune exposure information available for the cohort. The classifier was reported to diagnose cytomegalovirus status with high specificity and sensitivity in both the original cohort and the validation cohort. Some IMGT-functional V segments, including TRBV6-2 and TRBV6-3, could not be told apart with the 87-base-pair reads, so those segments were excluded. Because counts were too low, around 18 rarely observed V segments, including chromosome 9 orphons, were left out of the earlier analysis of several hundred of the donors. The cohort was sequenced for TCR beta chains only, and without alpha or paired-chain data the features that could be detected were limited. While some public TCRs were present in many individuals, most TCR sequences turned up only very rarely across donors. In vitro tests confirmed that a few of the cytomegalovirus-associated TCR beta chains recognize cytomegalovirus antigens. According to the authors, the approach could potentially be generalized to other disease states and immunological phenotypes. In a later analysis, TCR association rates were found to vary across HLA loci, with the most associated TCRs seen for DRB1 alleles and the fewest for HLA-C alleles. A cluster of highly shared sequence variants was judged likely to represent a technical artifact of the sequencing pipeline. Compared with equally common non-associated chains, HLA-associated TCR beta chains in a later analysis were more clonally expanded and had lower generation probabilities. Specific HLA alleles were associated with 15,000 to 20,000 TCR beta sequences at a false discovery rate of 0.05 in a later analysis. A total of 150 or so TCR beta chains were listed by the study as associated with cytomegalovirus. Most CMV-associated TCR beta chains appeared to be HLA-restricted in a later analysis, and the HLA associations seemed to be driven largely by CMV exposure. A further reported finding was that TCR beta sequences accurately predicted the HLA-A and HLA-B alleles for most subjects in the first cohort. Linkage disequilibrium might explain the correlated functional status among segregating V segments, but an unknown experimental factor could not be ruled out. In an earlier analysis of 587 of the donors, most TCR beta V segments appeared in productive rearrangements about 87% or about 30% of the time, broadly matching IMGT annotations. Because HLA typing was missing for some donors at each locus, association tests included only the typed subset.

In regard to this clone: It lacks a known antigen. No per-base quality is available; no much larger clone lies one base away.

Recombination connected TRBV5-8 to TRBJ2-2; TRBD1 matches 7 bases in the middle. Sequencing was performed on PBMCs. The TCR sequence derives from a woman aged 35 to 49 in good health and CMV-seropositive. The base sequence is TGTGCCAGCAGCTTGGGAACGGGACAGACTCCCGGGGAGCTGTTTTTT. It codes for CASSLGTGQTPGELFF.